The 32 T cell receptor beta chains below were found in one sample sequenced in a study of cytomegalovirus exposure and HLA in healthy donors. The PCR made use of 60 Vbeta and 13 Jbeta primers. The method was immunoSEQ multiplex PCR; TCRdb's version includes in-frame clones alone and lacks a portion of them. The repertoire includes around 150,000 clones, roughly 81% of them detected once, and approximately 2% sits in the top ten. The sequencing sample was made of PBMCs. These receptors were taken from a man between 18 and 35 years old in good health and CMV-seropositive.

The chain links TRBV11-2 to TRBJ1-2; D might be TRBD1 (6 bases). The V gene's germline CDR1 is SGHAT and CDR2 FQNNGV. The CDR3 is made up of 16 amino acids. V shed 0 bases and J shed 2 bases, with 13 bases lying between them. CDR3 in amino acids: CASSLEGGRFNYGYTF. DNA of the CDR3: TGTGCCAGCAGCTTAGAGGGGGGGCGATTCAACTATGGCTACACCTTC. Based on the CDR3 plus reference TRBV11-2 and TRBJ1-2, the full variable domain is EAGVAQSPRYKIIEKRQSVAFWCNPISGHATLYWYQQILGQGPKLLIQFQNNGVVDDSQLPKDRFSAERLKGVDSTLKIQPAKLEDSAVYLCASSLEGGRFNYGYTFGSGTRLTVV.

This clone was counted between two and nine times. V and J are TRBV21-1 and TRBJ2-5; the table's D gene call, TRBD1, was not cross checked with the DNA. TRBV21-1 is flagged as a pseudogene. The CDR3 is 16 residues long. In DNA, the CDR3 is TGTGCCAGCAGCACCGAGCATACAGGGACCCAAGAGACCCAGTACTTC. Translated: CASSTEHTGTQETQYF.

This clone was recorded once. The rearrangement links TRBV9 to TRBJ2-5, with 8 bases lining up with TRBD2. V dropped 4 bases and J dropped 5; count of bases not matched to a gene: 7. Germline-derived CDR1 and CDR2 are SGDLS and YYNGEE. The CDR3 is 14 residues long. For the CDR3, the DNA is TGTGCCAGCAGCACAGCGGGGGCCCAGGAGACCCAGTACTTC. Translating it yields CASSTAGAQETQYF.

This chain connects TRBV6-6 to TRBJ2-5, with 7 bases lining up with TRBD2. Per germline, CDR1 MNHNY and CDR2 SVGAGI (reference sequence). The CDR3 extends over 15 amino acids. V lost 0 bases to trimming and J lost 2 bases; unmatched junction nucleotides: 3. Written as DNA, the CDR3 is TGTGCCAGCAGTTACTCAACGGGAGGACAAGAGACCCAGTACTTC. It specifies CASSYSTGGQETQYF.

This chain joins TRBV5-1 and TRBJ2-1, with D perhaps TRBD1 (6 bases). The CDR3 is 15 residues long. The germline CDR1 and CDR2 sequences are SGHRS and YFSETQ. V was cut by 4 bases and J by 5 bases, with 16 bases left in between. Here the CDR3 DNA reads TGCGCCAGCAGCCTCTCAGGGACATCAAACAATGAGCAGTTCTTC. Residues: CASSLSGTSNNEQFF.

This sequence joins TRBV15 and TRBJ2-1; 8 bases align to TRBD2. V lost 1 base, J lost 9 bases, and 11 bases stayed unmatched. CDR1 and CDR2 (germline): LNHNV, YYDKDF (reference sequence). This CDR3 region has 16 residues. The DNA of the CDR3 is TGTGCCACCAGCAGAGTTGCGCGGGGGGCCGTTGGTGAGCAGTTCTTC. The encoded protein is CATSRVARGAVGEQFF.

This CDR3 reads CAISESSSPNEKLFF. DNA for the CDR3: TGTGCCATCAGTGAGTCTAGCAGTCCTAATGAAAAACTGTTTTTT. This chain links TRBV10-3 with TRBJ1-4; D is unresolved. Deletions cut 0 bases from V and 3 bases from J, with 8 bases between. Germline V CDR1 and CDR2: ENHRY, SYGVKD. The CDR3 spans 15 residues.

This chain uses TRBV4-3 with TRBJ1-4, with 11 bases that match TRBD1. Germline trimming cut 0 bases from V and 1 base from J; bases unmatched to any gene: 4. Germline lookup yields CDR1 LGHNA and CDR2 YSLEER. This CDR3 is 18 amino acids long. The CDR3 nucleotides are TGCGCCAGCAGCCAAGATCCGGGACAGGGGGGAACTAATGAAAAACTGTTTTTT. It is translated as CASSQDPGQGGTNEKLFF.

For the CDR3, the DNA is TGTGCCAGCAGCCTTACTAGCCTTTCCTACAATGAGCAGTTCTTC. Its translation is CASSLTSLSYNEQFF. The chain employs TRBV9 and TRBJ2-1, with D maybe TRBD2 (6 bases). This CDR3 is built from 15 residues. The V end was cut by 4 bases, the J end by 1 base, with 12 bases between. Germline assignment: CDR1 SGDLS and CDR2 YYNGEE.

DNA of the CDR3: TGTGCCAGCAGTCCCCCGTCCGGGACTAGGAGTTGGCATGGGCAGTTCTTC. Residues: CASSPPSGTRSWHGQFF. The J gene is TRBJ2-1, the V gene TRBV2, with 8 bases identical to TRBD2. V shed 5 bases and J 12 bases; nucleotides not matched to a gene: 21. CDR1 and CDR2 (germline): SNHLY, FYNNEI. CDR3 size: 17 residues.

V usage is TRBV10-1 and J usage is TRBJ1-1, with D perhaps matching TRBD1 (6 bases). V was pared by 6 bases and J by 8 bases, with 13 bases between. The V gene's germline CDR1 is WNHNN and CDR2 SYGVQD (reference sequence). There are 12 residues in the CDR3. The CDR3 DNA reads as TGCGCCAGCAGGCCCACAGGGCCCGAAGCTTTCTTT. Residues: CASRPTGPEAFF.

This chain joins TRBV4-1 and TRBJ2-7, with 8 bases aligning to TRBD1. Germline V CDR1 and CDR2: MGHRA, YSYEKL. The CDR3 sequence is 14 residues long. The V and J ends lost 0 bases and 3 bases, in that order; junction bases with no gene match: 1. The CDR3 nucleotides read TGCGCCAGCAGCCAAGATGACAGGGGCTACGAGCAGTACTTC. Translating gives CASSQDDRGYEQYF.

The J gene is TRBJ1-5, the V gene TRBV15; D not certain. Germline V gives CDR1 LNHNV, CDR2 YYDKDF (reference sequence). Between the trimmed V and J ends, which lost 3 bases and 0 bases, there was a span of 24 bases. The CDR3 length is 20 residues. This chain's CDR3 is CATSRAVRAGRGYSNQPQHF. The DNA for the CDR3 is TGTGCCACCAGCAGGGCGGTAAGGGCAGGCCGGGGATATAGCAATCAGCCCCAGCATTTT.

This chain uses TRBV29-1 with TRBJ1-1; D is perhaps TRBD1 (6 bases). The CDR3 runs 14 residues. V lost 4 bases and J lost 4, with 16 bases in between. The germline V gene has CDR1 SQVTM and CDR2 ANQGSEA. The CDR3 nucleotides are TGCAGCGTTGCACCACAGGGACCAGGCACTGAAGCTTTCTTT. The encoded protein is CSVAPQGPGTEAFF. The full variable domain, in which reference TRBV29-1 and TRBJ1-1 provide the parts outside the CDR3, is SAVISQKPSRDICQRGTSLTIQCQVDSQVTMMFWYRQQPGQSLTLIATANQGSEATYESGFVIDKFPISRPNLTFSTLTVSNMSPEDSSIYLCSVAPQGPGTEAFFGQGTRLTVV.

V usage is TRBV4-1 and J usage is TRBJ2-1; D perhaps matches TRBD1 (5 bases). Germline loops: CDR1 MGHRA, CDR2 YSYEKL. Trimming left V 1 base short and J 3 bases short, with 10 bases between. The CDR3 is made up of 15 amino acids. CDR3 protein: CASSQARGLYNEQFF. CDR3 sequence (DNA): TGCGCCAGCAGCCAAGCAAGGGGCCTCTACAATGAGCAGTTCTTC.

Here the CDR3 DNA reads TGTGCCAGCAGTTTGCCGGCAGCCAGGGCGGATACGCAGTATTTT. Protein sequence: CASSLPAARADTQYF. The V gene is TRBV27, the J gene TRBJ2-3; a possible D gene is TRBD1 (5 bases). The CDR3 extends over 15 amino acids. V lost 3 bases and J lost 6, with 16 bases in between. The germline V gene has CDR1 MNHEY and CDR2 SMNVEV (reference sequence).

This clone has just a few counts. The chain couples TRBV5-8 to TRBJ1-1; D not resolved. Trimming took off 2 bases at V and 2 bases at J, with 16 bases between the two ends. The CDR3 spans 16 residues. Per the germline V gene, CDR1 is SGHTS and CDR2 is YDEGEE. The CDR3 spells CASSFILLSGNTEAFF. The CDR3 DNA sequence: TGTGCCAGCAGCTTCATCCTACTTAGCGGTAACACTGAAGCTTTCTTT.

The chain is built from TRBV6-5 and TRBJ2-5, with TRBD1 matching 8 bases. Germline values: CDR1 MNHEY, CDR2 SVGAGI. The CDR3 length is 15 residues. Trimming cost V 4 bases and J 1 base; bases outside gene matches: 5. This chain's CDR3 is CASSSTGAVQETQYF. In nucleotides, the CDR3 is TGTGCCAGCAGTTCGACAGGGGCGGTCCAAGAGACCCAGTACTTC.

The J gene is TRBJ2-2, the V gene TRBV7-3, with D maybe TRBD2 (5 bases). The V end lost 5 bases, the J end lost 7 bases, and 17 bases lay between the germline ends. This CDR3 has 15 residues. Germline values: CDR1 SGHTA, CDR2 FQGTGA. The CDR3 is CASSPNPGNNGELFF. CDR3 nucleotides: TGTGCCAGCAGCCCGAACCCGGGGAATAACGGGGAGCTGTTTTTT.

The chain employs TRBV30 and TRBJ1-3; D might be TRBD1 (6 bases). Germline V lookup: CDR1 GTSNPN, CDR2 SVGIG (reference sequence). V lost 3 bases, J lost 1 base, and 13 bases lay in between. The CDR3 spans 15 residues. This CDR3 reads CAWSVGATSGNTIYF. CDR3 coding DNA: TGTGCCTGGAGCGTGGGGGCAACGTCTGGAAACACCATATATTTT.

The rearrangement joins TRBV19 to TRBJ1-1; D is unclear. V shed 7 bases and J shed 1 base, with 13 bases lying between them. From germline, CDR1 is LNHDA and CDR2 SQIVND (reference sequence). CDR3 size: 14 residues. This CDR3 is CASTRQAGNTEAFF. The CDR3 nucleotides read TGTGCCAGTACAAGGCAGGCCGGGAACACTGAAGCTTTCTTT.

The chain uses TRBV7-3 and TRBJ2-2, with 9 bases identical to TRBD1. The CDR3 sequence is 15 residues long. J lost 0 bases, V lost 5 bases, and 1 base had no gene match. Per germline, CDR1 SGHTA and CDR2 FQGTGA. CDR3 DNA: TGTGCCAGCAGCCGGGACAGGGCGAACACCGGGGAGCTGTTTTTT. This encodes CASSRDRANTGELFF.

This clone was seen only once. The rearrangement links TRBV7-2 to TRBJ1-1; 10 bases are shared with TRBD1. This CDR3 has 13 residues. Per the germline V gene, CDR1 is SGHTA and CDR2 is FQGNSA. The V gene end was trimmed by 4 bases and the J gene end by 4 bases; junction bases not matched to a gene: 0. The CDR3 region is CASSWTGGTEAFF. The CDR3 DNA reads as TGTGCCAGCAGCTGGACAGGGGGCACTGAAGCTTTCTTT.

The V gene is TRBV6-6, the J gene TRBJ2-5; 9 bases agree with TRBD1. V was pared by 3 bases and J by 1 base, with 3 bases of the junction left unmatched. This CDR3 comprises 15 residues. Looked up from germline, CDR1 is MNHNY and CDR2 is SVGAGI (reference sequence). The DNA of the CDR3 is TGTGCCAGCAGTTATGGACAGGGGTCCCAAGAGACCCAGTACTTC. Translated, it gives CASSYGQGSQETQYF.

The rearrangement links TRBV12-5 to TRBJ1-1; 9 bases fit TRBD1. CDR3 size: 15 residues. J gave up 4 bases and V 6 bases, and 9 bases lay outside the gene matches. Per germline, CDR1 LGHNT and CDR2 FRNRAP. Here the CDR3 reads CASGGTGMGATEAFF. The CDR3 nucleotides are TGTGCTAGTGGGGGGACAGGGATGGGGGCCACTGAAGCTTTCTTT.

The rearrangement uses TRBV6-5 and TRBJ2-7; 10 bases line up with TRBD2. The CDR3 loop spans 14 amino acids. V lost 8 bases to trimming and J lost 0 bases; unmatched junction nucleotides: 4. In germline, CDR1 is MNHEY, CDR2 SVGAGI. The CDR3 sequence is CASRLAGPSYEQYF. The CDR3 nucleotides read TGTGCCAGCCGACTAGCGGGCCCCTCCTACGAGCAGTACTTC.

The chain employs TRBV9 and TRBJ2-5; TRBD1 agrees at 7 bases. Per the germline V gene, CDR1 is SGDLS and CDR2 is YYNGEE. V gave up 1 base and J gave up 7 bases; unmatched junction bases: 10. The CDR3 totals 15 residues. CDR3 in DNA: TGTGCCAGCAGCGTAAACCCTACAGGGGTCGCGACCCAGTACTTC. It encodes CASSVNPTGVATQYF.

On this clone itself: Different DNA sequences within this sample yield the same CDR3. The rearrangement links TRBV19 to TRBJ2-7, with TRBD1 as a possible D gene (5 bases). Trimming removed 5 bases at V and 3 bases at J, with 17 bases between. CDR1 LNHDA and CDR2 SQIVND come from the germline V gene (reference sequence). The CDR3 has 15 amino acids. This chain's CDR3 is CASSVQGLVDYEQYF. The CDR3 region has the DNA TGTGCCAGTAGTGTTCAGGGTTTGGTGGACTACGAGCAGTACTTC.

This clone came up once. The rearrangement uses TRBV6-1 and TRBJ1-5, with D hard to call. Germline V gene data show CDR1 as MNHNS and CDR2 as SASEGT. V dropped 1 base and J dropped 6 bases, with 10 bases sitting between them. CDR3 length: 14 amino acids. CDR3 amino acids: CASSEGGEAQPQHF. The CDR3, as DNA: TGTGCCAGCAGTGAAGGCGGGGAGGCTCAGCCCCAGCATTTT.

The chain combines TRBV7-9 with TRBJ1-5, with TRBD1 matching over 7 bases. The CDR3 has 16 amino acids. Germline lookup yields CDR1 SEHNR and CDR2 FQNEAQ (reference sequence). V lost 1 base to trimming and J lost 3 bases; unmatched junction nucleotides: 6. The CDR3 DNA is TGTGCCAGCAGCTTAGGGTCAGGGGGTAACAATCAGCCCCAGCATTTT. Translation gives CASSLGSGGNNQPQHF. Complete variable domain (other parts from reference TRBV7-9 and TRBJ1-5): DTGVSQNPRHKITKRGQNVTFRCDPISEHNRLYWYRQTLGQGPEFLTYFQNEAQLEKSRLLSDRFSAERPKGSFSTLEIQRTEQGDSAMYLCASSLGSGGNNQPQHFGDGTRLSIL.

This clone has only a few counts. The chain employs TRBV2 and TRBJ1-5, with TRBD1 matching 9 bases. This CDR3 region has 15 residues. Germline V lookup: CDR1 SNHLY, CDR2 FYNNEI. Unmatched junction bases numbered 7, after V lost 5 bases and J lost 5 bases. CDR3 region: CASSSTGGLDQPQHF. CDR3 coding DNA: TGTGCCAGCAGTTCCACAGGGGGCTTAGATCAGCCCCAGCATTTT. The whole variable domain, remainder taken from reference TRBV2 and TRBJ1-5, is EPEVTQTPSHQVTQMGQEVILRCVPISNHLYFYWYRQILGQKVEFLVSFYNNEISEKSEIFDDQFSVERPDGSNFTLKIRSTKLEDSAMYFCASSSTGGLDQPQHFGDGTRLSIL.

The chain links TRBV5-6 to TRBJ1-2; a weak D match, TRBD1 (6 bases). Germline values: CDR1 SGHDT, CDR2 YYEEEE. There are 13 residues in the CDR3. V was trimmed by 4 bases and J by 6 bases, leaving 13 bases between them. CDR3 amino acids: CASSPVGQNGYTF. CDR3 DNA: TGTGCCAGCAGCCCTGTAGGACAGAATGGCTACACCTTC.